Detailed here is one TCR beta chain. In this sample, this clonotype turned up a few times. The antigen this receptor binds is unknown. An end of the junction differs from the germline gene, which may be a read error. The record originates from a study of identical twins (dated by TCRdb to 2015 to 2016). In the study overall: The study deep-sequenced TCR alpha and beta repertoires from monozygotic twins, unrelated adults of various ages and cord blood to test whether fetal clonotypes persist. To rule out contamination, the twin experiments were replicated at different times with different library preparation protocols. Results and caveats for the whole study, not just this receptor: Fewer insertions were carried by abundant cord blood beta clonotypes; a weaker similar trend was observed in young adult naive repertoires, while no such trend was observed in memory repertoires. Compared with coincidental sharing between unrelated individuals, out-of-frame TCR alpha sequences shared between twins showed an excess of sequences with low generation probability. Invariant T cells such as MAIT and iNKT could partly confound zero-insertion analyses, although diverse VJ usage argued against such confounding for most clonotypes. Because the same donors could not be followed over many years, conclusions were based on cross-sectional statistical analysis. The excess sharing between twins in beta out-of-frame sequences was weaker because fewer shared sequences reduced the signal-to-noise ratio. Out-of-frame TCR alpha sharing in monozygotic twins was systematically underestimated by recombination models, whereas sharing between unrelated individuals was in agreement with the recombination models.

Every donor in the study was a healthy Caucasian. Three pairs of female monozygotic twins, all aged roughly 18 to 29 years, were included in the twin cohort. Positive isolation kits from Invitrogen were used to isolate the CD4+ and CD8+ T cell populations. The CDR3 has 12 amino acids, counting the end cysteine and phenylalanine. Of the read, only the CDR3 DNA is kept; its 36 bases are in frame from base 1. CDR1 and CDR2, per the germline V gene (reference sequence), are SEHNR and FQNEAQ. Library generation was performed with 5' RACE. TCRdb names Illumina HiSeq 2000 as the instrument used. Template switching added a universal primer binding site, and the final cDNA carried a unique molecular identifier that allowed TCR cDNA molecules to be counted accurately. First-strand cDNA for TCR alpha and beta chains was synthesized from specific primers in the conserved constant-segment region. To control for contamination, every cDNA library carried two barcodes: a SMART-Mk sample barcode plus Illumina barcodes. TruSeq adapter sequences along with Illumina sample barcodes were introduced in two successive PCR steps. Sequencing of the TCR alpha and beta cDNA libraries was done on the Illumina HiSeq platform using custom primers. In the paper's pipeline: MiGEC was used to process raw reads and extract unique molecular identifiers, and MiXCR was used to find CDR3 positions. For each individual, recombination models were inferred using an EM algorithm with the repgenHMM and IGoR tools. The tcR package in R was used for shared clonotype analysis, with sharing normalized by the product of cloneset sizes. To study raw recombination without the effects of thymic and clonal selection, out-of-frame nonproductive sequences were analyzed. Starting from the raw public reads, TCRdb applied fastp trimming at Q25, assembled clones with MiXCR and retained in-frame beta chains. Identical CDR3 protein sequences are pooled into one entry, listed with their most common genes and DNA. The V and J calls were not made by the authors but by TCRdb's processing. A total of about 530,000 distinct CDR3 sequences appear in this sample, more than 20% of them only once. The leading ten clones occupy approximately 0.5% of the sample.

This sample also appeared in a second study, on yellow fever vaccine responses in identical twins. Looking at the second paper: According to the authors, in identical twins the way T cells responded to vaccination appeared partly convergent and partly personalized. Focusing on identical twins, the study followed the T cell clones that responded to the vaccine, and did so with precision.

The V and J genes are TRBV7-9 and TRBJ1-1, with 10 central nucleotides matching TRBD1. This receptor was obtained from a woman between 18 and 30 years old in good health. Input material: CD4+ T cells sorted from blood. For the CDR3, the sequence is CASSQRDRGLKF. DNA sequence: TGTGCCAGCAGCCAAAGGGACAGGGGTCTTAAATTT.